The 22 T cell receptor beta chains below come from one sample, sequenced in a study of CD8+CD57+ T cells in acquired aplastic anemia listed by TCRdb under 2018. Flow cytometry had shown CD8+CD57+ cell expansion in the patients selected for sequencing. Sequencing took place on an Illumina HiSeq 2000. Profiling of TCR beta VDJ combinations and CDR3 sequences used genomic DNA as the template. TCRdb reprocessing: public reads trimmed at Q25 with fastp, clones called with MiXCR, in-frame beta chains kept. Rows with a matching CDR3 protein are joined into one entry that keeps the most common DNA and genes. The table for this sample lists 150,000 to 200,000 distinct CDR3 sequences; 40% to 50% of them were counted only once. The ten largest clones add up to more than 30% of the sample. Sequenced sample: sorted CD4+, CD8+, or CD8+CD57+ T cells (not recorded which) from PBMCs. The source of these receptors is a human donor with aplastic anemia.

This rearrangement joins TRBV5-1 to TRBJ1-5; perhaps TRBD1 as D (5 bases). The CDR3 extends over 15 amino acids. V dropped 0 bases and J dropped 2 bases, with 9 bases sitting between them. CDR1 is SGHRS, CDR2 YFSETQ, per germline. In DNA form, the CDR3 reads TGCGCCAGCAGCTTGGTATCGGGGGGCAATCAGCCCCAGCATTTT. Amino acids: CASSLVSGGNQPQHF. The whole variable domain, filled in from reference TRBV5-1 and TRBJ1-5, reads KAGVTQTPRYLIKTRGQQVTLSCSPISGHRSVSWYQQTPGQGLQFLFEYFSETQRNKGNFPGRFSGRQFSNSRSEMNVSTLELGDSALYLCASSLVSGGNQPQHFGDGTRLSIL.

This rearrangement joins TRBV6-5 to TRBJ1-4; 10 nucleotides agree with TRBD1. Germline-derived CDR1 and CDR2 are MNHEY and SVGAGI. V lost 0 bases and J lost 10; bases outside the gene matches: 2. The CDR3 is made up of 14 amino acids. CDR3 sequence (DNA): TGTGCCAGCAGTTACTCGACAGGGGGCGGAAAACTGTTTTTT. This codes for CASSYSTGGGKLFF.

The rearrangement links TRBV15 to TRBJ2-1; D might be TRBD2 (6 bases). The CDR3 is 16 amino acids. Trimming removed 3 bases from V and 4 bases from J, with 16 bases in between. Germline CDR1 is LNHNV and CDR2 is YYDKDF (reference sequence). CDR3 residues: CATSRGLAKGYNEQFF. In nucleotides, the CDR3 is TGTGCCACCAGCAGGGGACTTGCCAAGGGATACAATGAGCAGTTCTTC. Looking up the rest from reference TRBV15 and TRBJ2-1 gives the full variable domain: DAMVIQNPRYQVTQFGKPVTLSCSQTLNHNVMYWYQQKSSQAPKLLFHYYDKDFNNEADTPDNFQSRRPNTSFCFLDIRSPGLGDTAMYLCATSRGLAKGYNEQFFGPGTRLTVL.

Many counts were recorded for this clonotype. The CDR3 protein is CATSDLRTGDTGELFF. In DNA, the CDR3 is TGTGCCACCAGTGATTTGAGGACAGGGGATACCGGGGAGCTGTTTTTT. The rearrangement links TRBV24-1 to TRBJ2-2; 9 bases line up with TRBD1. V was pared by 0 bases and J by 5 bases, with 3 bases of the junction left unmatched. The CDR3 consists of 16 residues. Germline V gene data show CDR1 as KGHDR and CDR2 as SFDVKD.

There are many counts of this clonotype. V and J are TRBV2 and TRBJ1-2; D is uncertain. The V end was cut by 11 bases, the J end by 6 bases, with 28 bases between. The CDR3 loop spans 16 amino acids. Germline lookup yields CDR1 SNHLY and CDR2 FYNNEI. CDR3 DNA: TGTGCCCCCACACTGGGAAAAAAACTCCCCTCTCATGGCTACACCTTC. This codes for CAPTLGKKLPSHGYTF.

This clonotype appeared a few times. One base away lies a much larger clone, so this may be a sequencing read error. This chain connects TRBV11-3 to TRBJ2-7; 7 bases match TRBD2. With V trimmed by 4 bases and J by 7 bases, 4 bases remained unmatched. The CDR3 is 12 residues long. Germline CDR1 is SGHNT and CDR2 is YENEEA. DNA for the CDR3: TGTGCCAGCAGCTCAGAAGCGGGAGAGCAGTACTTC. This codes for CASSSEAGEQYF.

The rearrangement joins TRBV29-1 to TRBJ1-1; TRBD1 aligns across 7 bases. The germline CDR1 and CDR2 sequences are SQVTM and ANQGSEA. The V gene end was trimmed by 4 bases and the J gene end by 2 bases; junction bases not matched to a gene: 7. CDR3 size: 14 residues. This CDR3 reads CSVAPTGTNTEAFF. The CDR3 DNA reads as TGCAGCGTTGCCCCGACAGGGACAAACACTGAAGCTTTCTTT.

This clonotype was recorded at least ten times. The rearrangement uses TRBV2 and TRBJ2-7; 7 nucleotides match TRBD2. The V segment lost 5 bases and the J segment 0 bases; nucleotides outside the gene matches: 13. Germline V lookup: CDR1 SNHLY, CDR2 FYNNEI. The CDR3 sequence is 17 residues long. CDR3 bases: TGTGCCAGCAGTACCAAACCCGAAGCGGGGCCCTCCTACGAGCAGTACTTC. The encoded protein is CASSTKPEAGPSYEQYF.

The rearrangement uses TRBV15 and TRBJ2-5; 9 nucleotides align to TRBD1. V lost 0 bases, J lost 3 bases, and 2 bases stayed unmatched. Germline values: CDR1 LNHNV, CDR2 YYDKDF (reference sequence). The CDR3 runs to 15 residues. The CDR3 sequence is CATSRDRDREETQYF. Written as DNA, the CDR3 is TGTGCCACCAGCAGAGACCGGGACAGGGAAGAGACCCAGTACTTC.

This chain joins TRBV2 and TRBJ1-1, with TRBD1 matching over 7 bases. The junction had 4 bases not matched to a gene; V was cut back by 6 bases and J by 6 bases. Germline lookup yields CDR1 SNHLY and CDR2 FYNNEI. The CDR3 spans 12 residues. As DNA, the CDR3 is TGTGCCAGCAGCGACAGGGTCCCTGAAGCTTTCTTT. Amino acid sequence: CASSDRVPEAFF.

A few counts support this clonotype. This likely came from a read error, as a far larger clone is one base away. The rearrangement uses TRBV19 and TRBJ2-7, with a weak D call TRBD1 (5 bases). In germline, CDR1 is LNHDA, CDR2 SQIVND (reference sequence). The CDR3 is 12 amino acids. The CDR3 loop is CASSPGSYERYF. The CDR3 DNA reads TGTGCCAGTAGTCCAGGGTCCTACGAGCGGTACTTC.

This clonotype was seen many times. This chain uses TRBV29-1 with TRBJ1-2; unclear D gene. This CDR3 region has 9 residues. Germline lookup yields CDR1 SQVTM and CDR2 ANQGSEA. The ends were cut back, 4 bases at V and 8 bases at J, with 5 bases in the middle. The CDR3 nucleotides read TGCAGCGTTGCAGAAGGCTACACCTTC. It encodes CSVAEGYTF.

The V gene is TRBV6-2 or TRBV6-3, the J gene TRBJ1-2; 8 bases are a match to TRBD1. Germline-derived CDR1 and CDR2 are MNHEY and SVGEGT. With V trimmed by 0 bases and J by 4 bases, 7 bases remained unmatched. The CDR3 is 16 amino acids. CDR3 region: CASSYSPQGAPYGYTF. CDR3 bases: TGTGCCAGCAGTTACTCACCCCAGGGGGCGCCCTATGGCTACACCTTC.

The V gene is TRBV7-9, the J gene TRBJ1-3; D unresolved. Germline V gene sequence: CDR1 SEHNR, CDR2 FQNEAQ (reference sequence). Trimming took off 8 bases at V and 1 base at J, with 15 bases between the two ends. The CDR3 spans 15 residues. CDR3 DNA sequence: TGTGCCAGCGAGCCGGGCGGAGGGTCTGGAAACACCATATATTTT. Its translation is CASEPGGGSGNTIYF.

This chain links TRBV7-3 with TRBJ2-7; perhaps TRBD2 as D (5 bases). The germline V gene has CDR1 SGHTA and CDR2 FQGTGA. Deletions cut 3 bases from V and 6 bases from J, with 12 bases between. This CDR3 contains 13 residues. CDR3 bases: TGTGCCAGCAGCTTTGAGGGCCCTCGCGAGCAGTACTTC. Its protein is CASSFEGPREQYF.

CDR3 protein: CASSLGTANHYGYTF. The CDR3 DNA is TGTGCCAGCAGCTTGGGGACAGCGAACCACTATGGCTACACCTTC. The genes are TRBV5-5 and TRBJ1-2, with D possibly matching TRBD1 (6 bases). The CDR3 is 15 residues long. CDR1 SGHKS and CDR2 YYEKEE come from the germline V gene (reference sequence). V shed 0 bases and J shed 3 bases, with 12 bases lying between them.

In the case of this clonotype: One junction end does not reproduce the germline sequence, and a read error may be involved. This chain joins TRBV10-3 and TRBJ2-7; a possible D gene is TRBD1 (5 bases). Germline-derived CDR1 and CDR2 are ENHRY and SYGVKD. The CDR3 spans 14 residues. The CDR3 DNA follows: TGTGCCAGCAGTGCCCTCGCAGGGCGCGGCGAGCAGTACTTC. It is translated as CASSALAGRGEQYF.

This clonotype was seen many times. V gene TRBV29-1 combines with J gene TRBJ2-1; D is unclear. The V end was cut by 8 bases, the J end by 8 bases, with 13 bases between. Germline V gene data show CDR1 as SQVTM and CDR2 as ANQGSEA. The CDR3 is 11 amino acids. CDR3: CSFRRDHEQFF. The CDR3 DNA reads TGCAGCTTCCGGAGAGACCATGAGCAGTTCTTC.

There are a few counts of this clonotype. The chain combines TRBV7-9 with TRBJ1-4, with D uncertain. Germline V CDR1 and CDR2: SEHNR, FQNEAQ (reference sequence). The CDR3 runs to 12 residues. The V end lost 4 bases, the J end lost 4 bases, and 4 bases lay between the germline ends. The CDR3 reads CASSYSNEKLFF. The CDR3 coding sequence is TGTGCCAGCAGCTACAGTAATGAAAAACTGTTTTTT.

CDR3 in amino acids: CSVLIGTGRNTEAFF. DNA of the CDR3: TGCAGCGTCCTCATCGGGACAGGGCGGAACACTGAAGCTTTCTTT. The V gene is TRBV29-1, the J gene TRBJ1-1, with 9 bases fitting TRBD1. CDR3 length: 15 amino acids. J lost 1 base, V lost 6 bases, and 9 bases had no gene match. Germline V gene data show CDR1 as SQVTM and CDR2 as ANQGSEA.

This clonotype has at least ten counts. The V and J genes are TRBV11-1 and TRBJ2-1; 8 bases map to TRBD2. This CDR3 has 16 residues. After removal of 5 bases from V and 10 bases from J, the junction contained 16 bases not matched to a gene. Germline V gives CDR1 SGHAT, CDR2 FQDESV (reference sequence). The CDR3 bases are TGTGCCAGCAGCACTCTCGCGGGAGGCCGGGACCCAGAGCAGTTCTTC. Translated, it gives CASSTLAGGRDPEQFF.

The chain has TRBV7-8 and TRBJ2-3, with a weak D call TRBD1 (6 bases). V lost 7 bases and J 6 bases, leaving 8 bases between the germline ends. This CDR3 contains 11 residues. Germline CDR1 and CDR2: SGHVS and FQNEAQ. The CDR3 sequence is CASTRGDTQYF. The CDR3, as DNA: TGTGCCAGCACGAGGGGGGATACGCAGTATTTT. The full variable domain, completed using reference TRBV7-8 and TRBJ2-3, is GAGVSQSPRYKVAKRGQDVALRCDPISGHVSLFWYQQALGQGPEFLTYFQNEAQLDKSGLPSDRFFAERPEGSVSTLKIQRTQQEDSAVYLCASTRGDTQYFGPGTRLTVL.